One sample yielded the 9 T cell receptor beta chains listed below, sequenced in a study of cytomegalovirus exposure and HLA in healthy donors. The PCR made use of 60 Vbeta and 13 Jbeta primers. Repertoires were generated with immunoSEQ multiplex PCR, while TCRdb's copy carries only in-frame clones and drops some. Of some 97,000 clones listed, more than 65% are singletons. Sequencing was done on a sample of PBMCs. The receptor set was obtained from a woman aged 18 to 35 in good health and CMV-seropositive.

This chain joins TRBV28 and TRBJ2-2, with D possibly matching TRBD2 (6 bases). Germline V gene lookup returns CDR1 MDHEN and CDR2 SYDVKM. V lost 1 base, J lost 2 bases, and 8 bases lay in between. The CDR3 is made up of 15 amino acids. DNA for the CDR3: TGTGCCAGCAGTTTATCGGGGGTCAACACCGGGGAGCTGTTTTTT. It is translated as CASSLSGVNTGELFF.

This clone was seen only a few times. The rearrangement links TRBV27 to TRBJ2-7; TRBD2 agrees at 7 bases. Per germline, CDR1 MNHEY and CDR2 SMNVEV (reference sequence). V was clipped by 5 bases and J by 3 bases; unmatched bases: 10. The CDR3 is made up of 15 amino acids. CDR3 sequence: CASSIDPRDYYEQYF. Written as DNA, the CDR3 is TGTGCCAGCAGTATAGACCCGCGGGACTACTACGAGCAGTACTTC.

This chain links TRBV19 with TRBJ2-7, with D unclear. Trimming cost V 3 bases and J 2 bases, with 11 bases left between them. This CDR3 has 14 residues. Germline V lookup: CDR1 LNHDA, CDR2 SQIVND (reference sequence). CDR3 protein: CASSISLGAYEQYF. In DNA, the CDR3 is TGTGCCAGTAGTATTAGTCTAGGAGCCTACGAGCAGTACTTC. The full variable domain, completed using reference TRBV19 and TRBJ2-7, is DGGITQSPKYLFRKEGQNVTLSCEQNLNHDAMYWYRQDPGQGLRLIYYSQIVNDFQKGDIAEGYSVSREKKESFPLTVTSAQKNPTAFYLCASSISLGAYEQYFGPGTRLTVT.

V and J are TRBV5-1 and TRBJ2-1; 8 bases match TRBD2. The germline V gene encodes CDR1 SGHRS and CDR2 YFSETQ. The CDR3 consists of 18 residues. Trimming cost V 0 bases and J 4 bases; bases outside gene matches: 12. The CDR3 DNA reads as TGCGCCAGCAGCTTGGTTGGTAGCGGGGCGATGGGGTACAATGAGCAGTTCTTC. Its protein product is CASSLVGSGAMGYNEQFF. Full variable domain (rest looked up from reference TRBV5-1 and TRBJ2-1): KAGVTQTPRYLIKTRGQQVTLSCSPISGHRSVSWYQQTPGQGLQFLFEYFSETQRNKGNFPGRFSGRQFSNSRSEMNVSTLELGDSALYLCASSLVGSGAMGYNEQFFGPGTRLTVL.

The chain carries TRBV28 and TRBJ1-5; 7 nucleotides agree with TRBD1. The trim removed 7 bases at V and 4 bases at J, leaving 10 bases unmatched. CDR1 is MDHEN and CDR2 is SYDVKM in the germline V gene. This CDR3 region has 15 residues. The CDR3 protein is CASTPDGTANQPQHF. Here the CDR3 DNA reads TGTGCCAGCACTCCCGACGGGACAGCAAATCAGCCCCAGCATTTT. The full variable domain, its missing parts supplied by reference TRBV28 and TRBJ1-5, is DVKVTQSSRYLVKRTGEKVFLECVQDMDHENMFWYRQDPGLGLRLIYFSYDVKMKEKGDIPEGYSVSREKKERFSLILESASTNQTSMYLCASTPDGTANQPQHFGDGTRLSIL.

The V and J genes are TRBV2 and TRBJ2-2; the D gene is possibly TRBD2 (5 bases). CDR1 and CDR2 from the germline V gene are SNHLY and FYNNEI. The CDR3 loop spans 15 amino acids. The V end was cut by 3 bases, the J end by 3 bases, with 11 bases between. DNA of the CDR3: TGTGCCAGCAGTGAGGTGGGAGTGGACACCGGGGAGCTGTTTTTT. Its protein is CASSEVGVDTGELFF.

This clone showed up just a few times. V and J are TRBV7-3 and TRBJ2-1; perhaps TRBD2 as D (5 bases). The CDR3 runs to 15 residues. The germline V gene has CDR1 SGHTA and CDR2 FQGTGA. Trimming stripped 6 bases from V and 7 bases from J, with 19 bases between. The CDR3 reads CASSNTVGIVNEQFF. Here the CDR3 DNA reads TGTGCCAGCAGTAACACCGTCGGGATCGTAAATGAGCAGTTCTTC.

The chain is built from TRBV2 and TRBJ1-5; D uncertain. V dropped 4 bases and J dropped 4 bases, with 8 bases sitting between them. The germline CDR1 and CDR2 sequences are SNHLY and FYNNEI. The CDR3 length is 13 residues. CDR3 sequence: CASSVVENQPQHF. DNA of the CDR3: TGTGCCAGCAGTGTGGTGGAGAATCAGCCCCAGCATTTT.

A word on this clone: An end of the junction differs from the germline gene, which may be a read error. V and J are TRBV28 and TRBJ1-2; TRBD1 might be the D (6 bases). The germline V gene has CDR1 MDHEN and CDR2 SYDVKM. This CDR3 contains 14 residues. DNA for the CDR3: TGTGCCAGCAATCCCCGGGACACTAATTATGGCTACACCTTC. As protein: CASNPRDTNYGYTF.